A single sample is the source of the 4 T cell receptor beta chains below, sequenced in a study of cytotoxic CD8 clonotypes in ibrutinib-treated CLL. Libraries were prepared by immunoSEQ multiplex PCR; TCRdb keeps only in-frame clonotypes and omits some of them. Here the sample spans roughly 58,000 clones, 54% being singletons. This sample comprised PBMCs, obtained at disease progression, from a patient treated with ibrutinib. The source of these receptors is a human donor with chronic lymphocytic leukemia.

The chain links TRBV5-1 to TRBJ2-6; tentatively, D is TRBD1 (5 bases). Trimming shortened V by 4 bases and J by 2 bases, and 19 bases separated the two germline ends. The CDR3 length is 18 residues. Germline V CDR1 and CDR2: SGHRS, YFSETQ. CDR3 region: CASSIGSLLTAGANVLTF. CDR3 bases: TGCGCCAGCAGCATAGGAAGTCTCTTGACAGCTGGGGCCAACGTCCTGACTTTC.

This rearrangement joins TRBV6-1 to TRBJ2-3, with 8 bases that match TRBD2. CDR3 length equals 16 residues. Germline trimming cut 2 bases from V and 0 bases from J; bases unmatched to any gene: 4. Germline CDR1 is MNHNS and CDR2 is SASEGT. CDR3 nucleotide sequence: TGTGCCAGCAGTGAAAGGGTAGCGGGGAGCACAGATACGCAGTATTTT. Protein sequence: CASSERVAGSTDTQYF.

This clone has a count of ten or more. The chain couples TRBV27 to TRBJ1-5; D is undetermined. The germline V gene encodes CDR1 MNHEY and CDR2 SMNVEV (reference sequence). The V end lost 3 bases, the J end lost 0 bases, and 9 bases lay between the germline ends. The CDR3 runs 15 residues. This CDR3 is CASSLYFRSNQPQHF. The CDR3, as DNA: TGTGCCAGCAGTTTGTATTTTCGTAGCAATCAGCCCCAGCATTTT.

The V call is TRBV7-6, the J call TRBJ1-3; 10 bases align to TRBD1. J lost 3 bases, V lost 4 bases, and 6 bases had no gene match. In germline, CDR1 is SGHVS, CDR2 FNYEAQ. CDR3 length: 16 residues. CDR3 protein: CASSSSTGGIGNTIYF. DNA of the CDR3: TGTGCCAGCAGCTCCTCGACAGGGGGCATTGGAAACACCATATATTTT.